These 19 T cell receptor beta chains came from one sample sequenced in a study of T cell changes during pregnancy in multiple sclerosis. Produced via immunoSEQ multiplex PCR; TCRdb's table is partial and in-frame only. Found here are approximately 89,000 clones, about 93% of them singletons; the top ten hold about 1.7%. The sample in question was peripheral blood, obtained after pregnancy. These receptors all come from a female donor in good health, enrolled as a control in a pregnancy study.

This clone has just one count. The rearrangement joins TRBV28 to TRBJ2-5; 8 nucleotides line up with TRBD1. Per the germline V gene, CDR1 is MDHEN and CDR2 is SYDVKM. V gave up 3 bases and J gave up 3 bases; unmatched junction bases: 3. The CDR3 extends over 14 amino acids. Written as DNA, the CDR3 is TGTGCCAGCAGTTTCCGGACAGGGAAAGAGACCCAGTACTTC. This codes for CASSFRTGKETQYF. The full variable domain, completed using reference TRBV28 and TRBJ2-5, is DVKVTQSSRYLVKRTGEKVFLECVQDMDHENMFWYRQDPGLGLRLIYFSYDVKMKEKGDIPEGYSVSREKKERFSLILESASTNQTSMYLCASSFRTGKETQYFGPGTRLLVL.

The chain carries TRBV30 and TRBJ2-7; the match to TRBD1 covers 11 bases. V was clipped by 2 bases and J by 4 bases; unmatched bases: 7. The CDR3 runs to 15 residues. Germline values: CDR1 GTSNPN, CDR2 SVGIG (reference sequence). CDR3 sequence: CAWSFGTGGRYEQYF. In DNA, the CDR3 is TGTGCCTGGAGTTTCGGGACAGGGGGTCGGTACGAGCAGTACTTC.

The chain has TRBV5-5 and TRBJ2-7; D gene ambiguous. V was pared by 0 bases and J by 2 bases, with 9 bases between. The CDR3 is 14 residues long. Germline V gene sequence: CDR1 SGHKS, CDR2 YYEKEE (reference sequence). In DNA form, the CDR3 reads TGTGCCAGCAGCTTGGTGGGCAGCCCCTACGAGCAGTACTTC. Amino acid sequence: CASSLVGSPYEQYF.

The chain is built from TRBV7-2 and TRBJ1-3; 9 bases align to TRBD1. Germline CDR1 is SGHTA and CDR2 is FQGNSA. V trimming: 5 bases; J trimming: 2 bases; junction bases outside the gene matches: 10. The CDR3 covers 17 residues. The CDR3 loop is CASSLQSRDRAGNTIYF. CDR3 DNA: TGTGCCAGCAGCCTCCAGTCCCGGGACAGGGCTGGAAACACCATATATTTT.

The chain couples TRBV4-1 to TRBJ1-3, with D unclear. CDR3 length: 15 residues. The germline V gene encodes CDR1 MGHRA and CDR2 YSYEKL. Between the trimmed V and J ends, which lost 2 bases and 4 bases, there was a span of 12 bases. CDR3 sequence: CASSQLQLPGNTIYF. The CDR3 DNA reads TGCGCCAGCAGCCAACTACAGCTGCCGGGAAACACCATATATTTT.

The V call is TRBV5-1, the J call TRBJ1-2; D may be TRBD1 (5 bases). The germline gives CDR1 SGHRS, CDR2 YFSETQ. The CDR3 has 14 amino acids. V lost 5 bases and J lost 4, with 15 bases in between. The CDR3 reads CASREQDLAYGYTF. The CDR3 DNA reads as TGCGCCAGCAGAGAACAGGACCTCGCCTATGGCTACACCTTC.

The V and J genes are TRBV7-2 and TRBJ1-1; D remains ambiguous. CDR1 SGHTA and CDR2 FQGNSA come from the germline V gene. The germline V and J ends were trimmed by 2 bases and 6 bases, with 10 bases remaining between them. This CDR3 is built from 13 residues. CDR3 in amino acids: CASSLYLGAEAFF. In DNA form, the CDR3 reads TGTGCCAGCAGCTTATACCTCGGGGCTGAAGCTTTCTTT.

The chain is built from TRBV11-3 and TRBJ2-5; 8 nucleotides line up with TRBD1. CDR1 and CDR2 from the germline V gene are SGHNT and YENEEA. The junction had 10 bases not matched to a gene; V was cut back by 1 base and J by 0 bases. The CDR3 runs 18 residues. The DNA for the CDR3 is TGTGCCAGCAGCTTAGGTGACGGGGCAGGGGGCTACCAAGAGACCCAGTACTTC. Its protein is CASSLGDGAGGYQETQYF. Full variable domain (missing parts from reference TRBV11-3 and TRBJ2-5): EAGVVQSPRYKIIEKKQPVAFWCNPISGHNTLYWYLQNLGQGPELLIRYENEEAVDDSQLPKDRFSAERLKGVDSTLKIQPAELGDSAVYLCASSLGDGAGGYQETQYFGPGTRLLVL.

The chain couples TRBV15 to TRBJ2-7; TRBD1 aligns across 9 bases. Germline V gives CDR1 LNHNV, CDR2 YYDKDF (reference sequence). V was pared by 1 base and J by 1 base, with 2 bases of the junction left unmatched. This CDR3 has 15 amino acids. CDR3 protein: CATSRGGTGSYEQYF. CDR3 sequence (DNA): TGTGCCACCAGCAGAGGAGGGACAGGGTCCTACGAGCAGTACTTC.

This clone was detected once. V gene TRBV4-1 combines with J gene TRBJ1-4; D gene unclear. Germline lookup yields CDR1 MGHRA and CDR2 YSYEKL. The CDR3 contains 15 residues. V was pared by 3 bases and J by 0 bases, with 8 bases between. This chain's CDR3 is CASSQRGATNEKLFF. The CDR3 DNA is TGCGCCAGCAGCCAGCGAGGTGCAACTAATGAAAAACTGTTTTTT.

V usage is TRBV7-2 and J usage is TRBJ2-3; the D gene is possibly TRBD2 (5 bases). Trimming left V 4 bases short and J 0 bases short, with 14 bases between. Germline V gene lookup returns CDR1 SGHTA and CDR2 FQGNSA. The CDR3 runs to 16 residues. The CDR3 coding sequence is TGTGCCAGCAGCTCCCGACCGCGGACTAGCACAGATACGCAGTATTTT. Amino acid sequence: CASSSRPRTSTDTQYF.

V and J are TRBV6-5 and TRBJ1-1; 8 nucleotides agree with TRBD1. This CDR3 has 15 amino acids. Trimming took 5 bases from V and 6 from J; bases not matched to a gene: 11. Per germline, CDR1 MNHEY and CDR2 SVGAGI. The CDR3 DNA reads as TGTGCCAGCAGTATTAGACAGGGGAGGCTAGCTGAAGCTTTCTTT. Amino acid sequence: CASSIRQGRLAEAFF.

The chain couples TRBV14 to TRBJ2-4; D unclear. V was pared by 0 bases and J by 6 bases, with 9 bases between. Germline V gene data show CDR1 as SGHDN and CDR2 as FVKESK. The CDR3 consists of 14 residues. In nucleotides, the CDR3 is TGTGCCAGCAGCCAAGATCGCGATATAAACATTCAGTACTTC. Protein sequence: CASSQDRDINIQYF.

V gene TRBV6-4 combines with J gene TRBJ2-7; 11 bases are a match to TRBD2. V shed 3 bases, J shed 6 bases, and the junction held 4 bases outside the gene matches. The CDR3 is 14 residues long. CDR1 and CDR2 from the germline V gene are MRHNA and SNTAGT. The DNA for the CDR3 is TGTGCCAGCAGTGAATTAGCGGGAGGGCTCGAGCAGTACTTC. This sequence encodes CASSELAGGLEQYF.

This clone occurred once. This rearrangement joins TRBV28 to TRBJ2-7; D perhaps matches TRBD2 (5 bases). Germline V gene data show CDR1 as MDHEN and CDR2 as SYDVKM. V lost 7 bases and J lost 2, with 15 bases in between. The CDR3 has 14 amino acids. CDR3 sequence reads: CASIPAGIAYEQYF. The DNA of the CDR3 is TGTGCCAGCATCCCCGCCGGGATAGCCTACGAGCAGTACTTC.

The J gene is TRBJ1-2, the V gene TRBV7-2; the D is unclear. Germline-derived CDR1 and CDR2 are SGHTA and FQGNSA. The CDR3 consists of 14 residues. V lost 3 bases to trimming and J lost 4 bases, with 12 bases between them. DNA of the CDR3: TGTGCCAGCAGCTTGGCCACAGAATTCTATGGCTACACCTTC. It translates to CASSLATEFYGYTF.

J is TRBJ2-2 and V is TRBV5-6; perhaps TRBD1 as D (6 bases). Germline V gene lookup returns CDR1 SGHDT and CDR2 YYEEEE. The CDR3 sequence is 15 residues long. V lost 4 bases, J lost 4 bases, and 14 bases lay in between. Here the CDR3 DNA reads TGTGCCAGCAGCGCAACAGGGTCGGGCACCGGGGAGCTGTTTTTT. The encoded protein is CASSATGSGTGELFF.

This chain connects TRBV15 to TRBJ2-1; tentative D call: TRBD2 (6 bases). V was pared by 3 bases and J by 7 bases, with 16 bases between. The CDR3 has 15 amino acids. CDR1 LNHNV and CDR2 YYDKDF come from the germline V gene (reference sequence). In DNA, the CDR3 is TGTGCCACCAGCAGGCGTCAGCCCGGGAGAAATGAGCAGTTCTTC. It encodes CATSRRQPGRNEQFF.

The chain couples TRBV18 to TRBJ1-2; D possibly corresponds to TRBD1 (5 bases). Germline CDR1 reads KGHSH; CDR2 reads LQKENI. Trimming stripped 0 bases from V and 7 bases from J, with 15 bases between. This CDR3 spans 15 amino acids. CDR3 sequence: CASSPPFPPQGGYTF. The CDR3 bases are TGTGCCAGCTCACCACCTTTTCCGCCTCAGGGTGGCTACACCTTC.